This T cell receptor beta chain was captured in a study of T cell changes during pregnancy in multiple sclerosis. This clone is a singleton in its sample. CDR3 length: 14 residues. The V end lost 3 bases, the J end lost 10 bases, and 16 bases lay between the germline ends. Per the germline V gene, CDR1 is SEHNR and CDR2 is FQNEAQ (reference sequence). Only in-frame clones appear in the TCRdb table, and some are missing; sequencing was by immunoSEQ multiplex PCR. This sample carries 25,000 to 35,000 clones, roughly nine tenths of them seen once, and the ten largest clones take less than 6%. This clonotype was obtained from a female donor with multiple sclerosis, enrolled in a pregnancy study. The material was CD8+ T cells from peripheral blood mononuclear cells, obtained in the first trimester of pregnancy. The chain uses TRBV7-9 and TRBJ2-1; TRBD2 is a possible D gene (5 bases). CDR3 loop: CASSFRLAYEEQFF. Here the CDR3 DNA reads TGTGCCAGCAGCTTCCGGTTAGCGTACGAGGAGCAGTTCTTC.